Listed below are T cell receptor beta chains from one sample, sequenced in a study of OX40 agonist ivuxolimab in advanced cancers. Generated by immunoSEQ multiplex PCR, the TCRdb table keeps only in-frame clones and is missing some. The data show over 150,000 clones, approximately 94% seen once. Here the sequenced sample was CD4+ or CD8+ T cells sorted from blood, taken in a trial of the OX40 agonist ivuxolimab. These receptors were taken from an adult with an advanced solid tumor such as melanoma, head and neck, liver or kidney cancer. The CDR3 runs from the conserved cysteine through the conserved F or W. The D gene is left open where the match is weak. Clone size is not always given. Where it is, it says once, few, many or a class for expanded clones.

NA	TRBV2	NA	TRBJ1-1	CASSVESLGTEAFF	TGTGCCAGCAGTGTGGAATCCCTGGGGACTGAAGCTTTCTTT
NA	TRBV9	NA	TRBJ1-1	CASSVAGWEGMGEAFF	TGTGCCAGCAGCGTAGCTGGTTGGGAGGGGATGGGTGAAGCTTTCTTT
NA	TRBV28	NA	TRBJ2-5	CASSSDKETQYF	TGTGCCAGCAGTTCCGATAAAGAGACCCAGTACTTC
TRBD2	TRBV27	NA	TRBJ2-5	CASSLLGTTLETQYF	TGTGCCAGCAGTTTACTCGGGACTACCCTGGAGACCCAGTACTTC
TRBD1	TRBV30	NA	TRBJ1-6	CAWSVLDRGSPLHF	TGTGCCTGGAGTGTTCTGGACAGGGGCTCACCCCTCCACTTT
NA	TRBV25-1	NA	TRBJ1-2	CASSESPLNYGYTF	TGTGCCAGCAGTGAATCGCCTCTTAACTATGGCTACACCTTC
NA	TRBV2	few	TRBJ2-7	CASSVQSYEQYF	TGTGCCAGCAGTGTCCAGTCCTACGAGCAGTACTTC
NA	TRBV18	NA	TRBJ1-4	CASSPRTGPNEKLFF	TGTGCCAGCTCACCACGTACCGGGCCTAATGAAAAACTGTTTTTT
TRBD1	TRBV7-9	NA	TRBJ1-5	CASSAGGGESNQPQHF	TGTGCCAGCAGCGCAGGGGGGGGAGAAAGCAATCAGCCCCAGCATTTT
NA	TRBV9	NA	TRBJ2-3	CASSGREADTQYF	TGTGCCAGCAGCGGGAGGGAGGCCGATACGCAGTATTTT
NA	TRBV9	NA	TRBJ1-1	CASSVDPMNTEAFF	TGTGCCAGCAGCGTAGATCCTATGAACACTGAAGCTTTCTTT
TRBD1	TRBV6-1	NA	TRBJ2-7	CASSGQTGSYEQYF	TGTGCCAGCAGTGGGCAGACAGGGAGCTACGAGCAGTACTTC
NA	TRBV9	NA	TRBJ1-5	CASSPGAGVNQPQHF	TGTGCCAGCAGCCCCGGGGCAGGGGTCAATCAGCCCCAGCATTTT
NA	TRBV10-2	NA	TRBJ1-2	CASSGSSSNYGYTF	TGCGCCAGCAGTGGGTCATCAAGCAACTATGGCTACACCTTC
NA	TRBV28	NA	TRBJ2-1	CASSLTGPDYNEQFF	TGTGCCAGCAGTTTAACGGGACCAGACTACAATGAGCAGTTCTTC
NA	TRBV5-1	NA	TRBJ1-5	CASSLLPGYQPQHF	TGCGCCAGCAGCTTGTTGCCCGGGTATCAGCCCCAGCATTTT
TRBD2	TRBV2	once	TRBJ2-1	CASSNSGRAYNEQFF	TGTGCCAGCAGCAATAGCGGGAGGGCCTACAATGAGCAGTTCTTC
NA	TRBV27	NA	TRBJ2-7	CASSSGHYEQYF	TGTGCCAGCAGTTCAGGCCACTACGAGCAGTACTTC
TRBD1	TRBV5-1	NA	TRBJ2-1	CASAQGNEQFF	TGCGCCAGCGCACAGGGGAATGAGCAGTTCTTC
TRBD2	TRBV30	NA	TRBJ2-7	CAWSVPASGAYEQYF	TGTGCCTGGAGTGTACCGGCTAGCGGGGCCTACGAGCAGTACTTC
NA	TRBV6-1	NA	TRBJ1-6	CASSHVERANSPLHF	TGTGCCAGCAGTCACGTCGAACGGGCGAATTCACCCCTCCACTTT
NA	TRBV5-4	NA	TRBJ1-2	CASSFPEGGYTF	TGTGCCAGCAGCTTCCCGGAGGGTGGCTACACCTTC
TRBD1	TRBV19	once	TRBJ1-1	CASTLRGVLTEAFF	TGTGCCAGTACCCTCAGGGGGGTCCTCACTGAAGCTTTCTTT
NA	TRBV5-1	NA	TRBJ1-2	CASSLSPRDYGYTF	TGCGCCAGCAGCTTAAGTCCCCGAGACTATGGCTACACCTTC
NA	TRBV5-4	NA	TRBJ1-1	CASSQTASNTEAFF	TGTGCCAGCAGCCAGACCGCGAGTAACACTGAAGCTTTCTTT
NA	TRBV4-1	NA	TRBJ2-5	CASSQEEWWAQYF	TGCGCCAGCAGCCAAGAAGAGTGGTGGGCCCAGTACTTC
TRBD1	TRBV5-4	once	TRBJ2-5	CASRDTGGQETQYF	TGTGCCAGCAGGGATACAGGGGGGCAAGAGACCCAGTACTTC
NA	TRBV19	NA	TRBJ2-7	CASSMDGSYEQYF	TGTGCCAGTAGTATGGACGGATCCTACGAGCAGTACTTC
NA	TRBV18	once	TRBJ2-5	CASSPSGRPGVTQYF	TGTGCCAGCTCACCATCGGGCCGTCCCGGGGTGACCCAGTACTTC
TRBD1	TRBV19	NA	TRBJ1-6	CASSITPNRGGPPLHF	TGTGCCAGTAGTATTACCCCCAACAGGGGAGGGCCACCCCTCCACTTT
TRBD1	TRBV18	NA	TRBJ1-2	CASSPVQGGSDYGYTF	TGTGCCAGCTCACCTGTACAGGGGGGCTCAGACTATGGCTACACCTTC
NA	TRBV4-1	NA	TRBJ1-5	CASSHLGGGGIWAQHF	TGCGCCAGCAGCCACCTAGGCGGGGGGGGAATTTGGGCCCAGCATTTT
NA	TRBV20-1	NA	TRBJ1-2	CSARAYGYTF	TGCAGTGCTAGAGCCTATGGCTACACCTTC
NA	TRBV5-1	NA	TRBJ1-1	CASPGHIDTEAFF	TGCGCCAGCCCGGGACACATTGACACTGAAGCTTTCTTT
NA	TRBV6-6	NA	TRBJ1-2	CASSLDTYGYTF	TGTGCCAGCAGTTTAGACACTTATGGCTACACCTTC
NA	TRBV6-1	NA	TRBJ2-1	CASSGGGRGSYNEQFF	TGTGCCAGCAGTGGGGGGGGCAGGGGTTCCTACAATGAGCAGTTCTTC
NA	TRBV30	NA	TRBJ1-2	CAWSTRTGNFGYTF	TGTGCCTGGAGTACCCGGACGGGGAACTTTGGCTACACCTTC
TRBD1	TRBV10-3	NA	TRBJ1-1	CAINRQGMNTEAFF	TGTGCCATCAATCGACAGGGAATGAACACTGAAGCTTTCTTT
NA	TRBV9	NA	TRBJ2-7	CASSVEGGVYEQYF	TGTGCCAGCAGCGTAGAGGGGGGAGTCTACGAGCAGTACTTC
TRBD1	TRBV13	NA	TRBJ1-3	CASSFHRGRWNTIYF	TGTGCCAGCAGTTTCCACAGGGGGCGCTGGAACACCATATATTTT
NA	TRBV19	NA	TRBJ1-2	CASTPRRVSGYTF	TGTGCCAGTACCCCACGGAGGGTTTCAGGCTACACCTTC
NA	TRBV29-1	NA	TRBJ2-7	CSVRGGPGVSYEQYF	TGCAGCGTCCGAGGGGGTCCGGGTGTCTCCTACGAGCAGTACTTC
TRBD1	TRBV5-1	NA	TRBJ1-1	CASSLMSGGVDRNAEAFF	TGCGCCAGCAGCTTGATGTCAGGGGGCGTCGATCGGAACGCTGAAGCTTTCTTT
NA	TRBV9	NA	TRBJ2-6	CASSQGRGSGANVLTF	TGTGCCAGCAGCCAGGGGAGAGGCTCTGGGGCCAACGTCCTGACTTTC
NA	TRBV6-6	NA	TRBJ1-2	CASNAPSERVGYTF	TGTGCCAGCAACGCCCCGAGTGAGAGGGTTGGCTACACCTTT
NA	TRBV28	NA	TRBJ2-7	CASSAPGTIRNEQYF	TGTGCCAGCAGTGCCCCCGGGACCATAAGGAACGAGCAGTACTTC
NA	TRBV4-1	NA	TRBJ1-2	CASSPLLRNYGYTF	TGCGCCAGCAGCCCTTTACTTAGGAACTATGGCTACACCTTC